The 15 T cell receptor beta chains below come from one sample, sequenced in a study of shared clonotypes between healthy human individuals. Clones were read by immunoSEQ multiplex PCR, and TCRdb kept only the in-frame ones, dropping some. Of about 1,900,000 clones detected, less than 95% appear once; the ten largest clones hold around 1.2%. CD45RO-negative, CCR7-selected cells formed the naive CD8 fraction, which excluded terminally differentiated effector memory CD45RA+ cells. The sequenced material came from naive CD8+ T cells sorted from blood. These receptor sequences come from a man aged 18 to 35 in good health.

The chain has TRBV27 and TRBJ2-7; maybe TRBD2 (5 bases). V gave up 3 bases and J gave up 6 bases, with 15 bases separating them. Germline CDR1 and CDR2: MNHEY and SMNVEV (reference sequence). This CDR3 spans 14 amino acids. The CDR3, as DNA: TGTGCCAGCAGTTTGGTGGGAGCGCTTGGCGAGCAGTACTTC. Amino acids: CASSLVGALGEQYF.

The rearrangement links TRBV11-2 to TRBJ2-7; 7 nucleotides match TRBD2. CDR1 is SGHAT, CDR2 FQNNGV, per germline. V was clipped by 10 bases and J by 2 bases; unmatched bases: 14. This CDR3 is 15 amino acids long. CDR3 DNA: TGTGCCACCCAATTCGGGAGGAGTGGAGCCTACGAGCAGTACTTC. This codes for CATQFGRSGAYEQYF.

V and J are TRBV4-1 and TRBJ2-1, with 7 bases matching TRBD2. The CDR3 has 15 residues. V lost 4 bases to trimming and J lost 10 bases; unmatched junction nucleotides: 13. The germline V gene encodes CDR1 MGHRA and CDR2 YSYEKL. CDR3 bases: TGCGCCAGCAGCCCCGAGACTAGCCCTTCTAAGGAGCAGTTCTTC. Its translation: CASSPETSPSKEQFF.

The DNA for the CDR3 is TGTGCCAGCAGCTTGGCGGGTGGCGGACAGGGTGACGAGCAGTACTTC. Amino acids: CASSLAGGGQGDEQYF. The chain is built from TRBV5-6 and TRBJ2-7; 8 bases align to TRBD1. Germline V lookup: CDR1 SGHDT, CDR2 YYEEEE. J was trimmed by 5 bases and V by 0 bases; bases with no gene match: 10. The CDR3 covers 16 residues.

This rearrangement joins TRBV9 to TRBJ2-1; 8 positions agree with TRBD1. CDR3 length equals 15 residues. Losses at the gene ends were 0 bases for V and 8 bases for J; bases not matched to a gene: 7. Germline loops: CDR1 SGDLS, CDR2 YYNGEE. This CDR3 is CASSVDGQGRDEQFF. The CDR3 DNA follows: TGTGCCAGCAGCGTAGATGGACAGGGTAGGGATGAGCAGTTCTTC.

This sequence joins TRBV18 and TRBJ2-3; tentatively, D is TRBD2 (5 bases). This CDR3 region has 16 residues. CDR1 and CDR2 (germline): KGHSH, LQKENI. The germline V and J ends were trimmed by 2 bases and 0 bases, with 12 bases remaining between them. CDR3 sequence: CASSPVASSSTDTQYF. The CDR3 DNA reads as TGTGCCAGCTCACCAGTAGCTAGCTCTAGCACAGATACGCAGTATTTT.

Points on this clone: Other DNA sequences in the same sample also yield this CDR3. The DNA of the CDR3 is TGTGCCAGCAGCTTAGATCCGGCCTACGAGCAGTACTTC. Translated, it gives CASSLDPAYEQYF. The chain joins TRBV11-2 to TRBJ2-7, with D hard to call. The CDR3 is 13 amino acids. Germline V CDR1 and CDR2: SGHAT, FQNNGV. Trimming stripped 0 bases from V and 2 bases from J, with 5 bases between. The whole variable domain, remainder taken from reference TRBV11-2 and TRBJ2-7, is EAGVAQSPRYKIIEKRQSVAFWCNPISGHATLYWYQQILGQGPKLLIQFQNNGVVDDSQLPKDRFSAERLKGVDSTLKIQPAKLEDSAVYLCASSLDPAYEQYFGPGTRLTVT.

This clone was observed a single time. The chain couples TRBV5-1 to TRBJ2-7, with D perhaps matching TRBD1 (6 bases). The CDR3 consists of 15 residues. Trimming cost V 0 bases and J 1 base, with 11 bases left between them. Germline values: CDR1 SGHRS, CDR2 YFSETQ. The DNA of the CDR3 is TGCGCCAGCAGCTTGGAACAGGGTTATTCCTACGAGCAGTACTTC. Translation gives CASSLEQGYSYEQYF. The full variable domain, completed using reference TRBV5-1 and TRBJ2-7, is KAGVTQTPRYLIKTRGQQVTLSCSPISGHRSVSWYQQTPGQGLQFLFEYFSETQRNKGNFPGRFSGRQFSNSRSEMNVSTLELGDSALYLCASSLEQGYSYEQYFGPGTRLTVT.

Remarks on this clone: Distinct nucleotide sequences in the sample also encode this CDR3. The chain has TRBV7-9 and TRBJ2-3; TRBD2 might be the D (6 bases). V gave up 5 bases and J gave up 0 bases, with 12 bases separating them. This CDR3 region has 15 residues. Germline V CDR1 and CDR2: SEHNR, FQNEAQ (reference sequence). The CDR3 DNA reads as TGTGCCAGCAGCCTGGGGGGAGCAAGCACAGATACGCAGTATTTT. It specifies CASSLGGASTDTQYF.

Turning to this clone: Other DNA sequences of this sample code for an identical CDR3. The gene calls are TRBV2 and TRBJ2-7; D uncertain. The V gene's germline CDR1 is SNHLY and CDR2 FYNNEI. V was trimmed by 6 bases and J by 4 bases, leaving 4 bases between them. The CDR3 sequence is 10 residues long. This chain's CDR3 is CASSRYEQYF. In DNA, the CDR3 is TGTGCCAGCAGCCGGTACGAGCAGTACTTC.

J is TRBJ2-2 and V is TRBV6-5; D remains unclear. The CDR3 extends over 15 amino acids. Germline V gene lookup returns CDR1 MNHEY and CDR2 SVGAGI. Deletions cut 0 bases from V and 6 bases from J, with 11 bases between. In DNA, the CDR3 is TGTGCCAGCAGTTACTCGATAGATTGGGCCGGGGAGCTGTTTTTT. Translated: CASSYSIDWAGELFF.

The gene calls are TRBV11-3 and TRBJ2-6, with 10 bases identical to TRBD1. The CDR3 is 19 residues long. The germline CDR1 and CDR2 sequences are SGHNT and YENEEA. After removal of 2 bases from V and 0 bases from J, the junction contained 7 bases not matched to a gene. The CDR3 region is CASSLTPGTGVSGANVLTF. The DNA for the CDR3 is TGTGCCAGCAGCTTAACCCCCGGGACAGGGGTCTCTGGGGCCAACGTCCTGACTTTC. Filled out from reference TRBV11-3 and TRBJ2-6, the complete variable domain reads EAGVVQSPRYKIIEKKQPVAFWCNPISGHNTLYWYLQNLGQGPELLIRYENEEAVDDSQLPKDRFSAERLKGVDSTLKIQPAELGDSAVYLCASSLTPGTGVSGANVLTFGAGSRLTVL.

A word on this clone: Other nucleotide sequences in the sample specify the same CDR3. The V call is TRBV27, the J call TRBJ1-5; no firm D call. CDR3 length equals 14 residues. From germline, CDR1 is MNHEY and CDR2 SMNVEV (reference sequence). The ends were cut back, 2 bases at V and 2 bases at J, with 7 bases in the middle. The CDR3: CASSLRGGNQPQHF. CDR3 bases: TGTGCCAGCAGTTTACGCGGCGGCAATCAGCCCCAGCATTTT.

The sample holds one count of this clone. One end of the junction does not line up with germline, which may come from a read error. The rearrangement uses TRBV5-4 and TRBJ2-2, with 10 bases lining up with TRBD2. From germline, CDR1 is SGHNT and CDR2 YYREEE (reference sequence). CDR3 length equals 16 residues. CDR3 sequence: CAGSPRTSGHTGELFF. The CDR3 region has the DNA TGTGCCGGCAGCCCACGGACTAGCGGACACACCGGGGAGCTGTTTTTT.

The chain recombines TRBV5-7 with TRBJ2-7, with D maybe TRBD2 (6 bases). TRBV5-7 is an ORF; its function is uncertain. V lost 4 bases to trimming and J lost 0 bases, with 17 bases between them. The CDR3 spans 16 residues. The CDR3 sequence: CASSAGGTQHSYEQYF. In nucleotides, the CDR3 is TGTGCCAGCAGCGCGGGCGGGACTCAGCACTCCTACGAGCAGTACTTC.